This T cell receptor beta chain was profiled in a study of blood T cell repertoires in COVID-19. About the study: Researchers got acute and convalescent COVID-19 samples from the United States, Italy and Spain. Sources were T cells, B-cell-depleted T cells, or PBMCs; the material itself was cDNA or gDNA.

V gave up 6 bases and J gave up 5 bases; unmatched junction bases: 2. The CDR3 runs 13 residues. In germline, CDR1 is SNHLY, CDR2 FYNNEI. Per the authors' pipeline: Estimates of nucleated cell counts were drawn from the amplification of reference gene primers. The protocol was immunoSEQ multiplex PCR, while the TCRdb copy is restricted to in-frame clones and leaves out a portion. That table gives V, J and clone size, and the DNA gave D and trimming. The sample shows fewer than 150,000 clones, around 81% of them seen only once. This TCR came from a human donor in a cohort sampled during active COVID-19. The chain has TRBV2 and TRBJ2-1; TRBD1 aligns across 9 bases. Sequencing was carried out using peripheral blood. This chain's CDR3 is CASSRTGDNEQFF. CDR3 nucleotide sequence: TGTGCCAGCAGCCGGACAGGGGACAATGAGCAGTTCTTC.